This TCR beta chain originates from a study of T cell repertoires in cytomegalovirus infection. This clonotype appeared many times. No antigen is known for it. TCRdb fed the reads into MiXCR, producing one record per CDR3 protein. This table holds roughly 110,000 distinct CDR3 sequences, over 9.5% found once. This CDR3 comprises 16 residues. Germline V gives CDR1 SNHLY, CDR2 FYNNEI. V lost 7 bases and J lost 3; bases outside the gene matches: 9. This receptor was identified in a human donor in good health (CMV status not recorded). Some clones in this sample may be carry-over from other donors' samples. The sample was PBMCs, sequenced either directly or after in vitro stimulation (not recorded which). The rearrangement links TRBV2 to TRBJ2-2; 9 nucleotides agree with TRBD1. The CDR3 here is CASKPYRGRDTGELFF. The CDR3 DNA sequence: TGTGCCAGCAAACCCTACAGGGGGCGCGACACCGGGGAGCTGTTTTTT.